The entry below describes one T cell receptor (beta chain). The clone's antigen remains unknown. Base qualities are not recorded, but no much larger clone differs from it by a single base. The immunoSEQ Assay, a bias-controlled multiplex PCR, was used to amplify TCRbeta CDR3 regions from genomic DNA. From the authors' description of their analysis: Within the assay, amplification of reference gene primers was used to estimate how many nucleated cells each sample contained. To quantify the absolute abundance of each unique TCRbeta CDR3 rearrangement, sequence reads were collapsed and filtered. Productive Simpson clonality was computed per sample as the square root of Simpson's diversity index over productive rearrangements. Held by TCRdb, this immuneACCESS table contains in-frame sequences only and omits some clones. Under half of the omission traces to an unresolved V gene where checked; the cause of the rest is unknown. V, J and clone size derive from that table, while D and trimming were established from the DNA sequence. The sample table contains 200,000 to 300,000 clones; only one count was recorded for roughly 84% of them. The ten biggest clones cover about 2.1% of the sample.

The entry originates in a study of blood T cell repertoires in COVID-19 (dated by TCRdb to about 2020). Regarding the complete study: Collaborator samples came from the United States, Italy and Spain and covered acute and convalescent phases of COVID-19. The material from the prospective study consisted of cDNA or gDNA derived from T cells, B-cell-depleted T cells, or PBMCs. Subjects who had been exposed to COVID-19, were actively infected with it, or had recovered from it provided the deeply sampled blood TCRbeta repertoires that made up the dataset. Where available, HLA class I and class II types were obtained from metadata supplied by the sample provider rather than from assay-based typing. A freely available public database, intended as a resource for researchers studying the immune response to SARS-CoV-2, is where the repertoires were released. Nearly every sample came with metadata listing a de-identified subject ID, COVID-19 status, age in years and sex. The samples were drawn from the first 160 participants of the ongoing ImmuneRACE study and from 1,254 subjects provided by 6 global collaborators.

Samples from volunteer blood donors who had recovered from COVID-19 were contributed by a second Seattle source. Collaborating institutions collected whole blood in K2EDTA tubes following their own protocols. Collaborator samples were shipped for TCRbeta analysis as frozen whole blood, isolated PBMCs, or DNA extracted from either sample type. The CDR3 measures 14 amino acids from cysteine to phenylalanine. Of the read, only the CDR3 DNA is kept; its 42 bases are in frame from base 1. Trimming accounts for 3 bases at V and 8 bases at J, while the number of junction bases matched to no gene is 7. In the germline V gene, CDR1 corresponds to SGDLS and CDR2 to YYNGEE. What the research found in general, with its limitations: The quantity of clinical and demographic metadata differed by source and by participant and was supplied without curation.

Source material: peripheral blood. The chain links TRBV9 with TRBJ1-2, with TRBD1 identical over 10 junction bases. The TCR sequence derives from a middle-aged man who had recovered from COVID-19. The encoded CDR3 is CASSAGTGDGGYTF. The sequence in DNA is TGTGCCAGCAGCGCGGGGACAGGGGACGGGGGCTACACCTTC.